This T cell receptor beta chain stems from a study of T cell repertoires in cytomegalovirus infection. Study-wide background: Indications came from public TCR beta signatures; they pointed to CMV infection and to a matching HLA type. Study-wide results and limits: Predominance within the ex vivo response was attributable to HLA-C-restricted CMV-specific TCR beta clonotypes. There were carriers of CMV plus the relevant HLA, and cumulative public TCR beta family frequency identified them.

The CDR3 loop spans 13 amino acids. V was trimmed by 6 bases and J by 7 bases, leaving 15 bases between them. The germline gives CDR1 MDHEN, CDR2 SYDVKM. MiXCR, applied by TCRdb to the reads, yields one record per CDR3 protein. The sample yields roughly 81,000 distinct CDR3 sequences, less than 4.5% seen once. This clonotype was picked up many times. The antigen is not known. The genes are TRBV28 and TRBJ1-2, with D perhaps matching TRBD1 (5 bases). Source material: PBMCs. The source is a human donor in good health (CMV status not recorded). Some clones in this sample may be carry-over from other donors' samples. CDR3 in amino acids: CASSSGGRSGYTF. The DNA of the CDR3 is TGTGCCAGCAGCAGTGGGGGTCGGAGTGGCTACACCTTC.